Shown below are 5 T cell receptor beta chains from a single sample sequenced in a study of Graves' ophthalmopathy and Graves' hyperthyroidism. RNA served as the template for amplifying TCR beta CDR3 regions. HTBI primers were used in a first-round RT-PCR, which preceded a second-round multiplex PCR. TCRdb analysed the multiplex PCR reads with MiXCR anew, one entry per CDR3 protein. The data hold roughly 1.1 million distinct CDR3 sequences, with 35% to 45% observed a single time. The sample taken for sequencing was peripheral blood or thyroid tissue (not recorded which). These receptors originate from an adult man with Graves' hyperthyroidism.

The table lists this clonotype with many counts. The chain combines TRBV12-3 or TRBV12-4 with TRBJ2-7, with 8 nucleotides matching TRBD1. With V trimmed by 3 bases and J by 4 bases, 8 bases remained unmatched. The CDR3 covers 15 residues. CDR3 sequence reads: CASSFGRDRYYEQYF. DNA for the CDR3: TGTGCCAGCAGTTTCGGCCGGGACAGGTATTACGAGCAGTACTTC.

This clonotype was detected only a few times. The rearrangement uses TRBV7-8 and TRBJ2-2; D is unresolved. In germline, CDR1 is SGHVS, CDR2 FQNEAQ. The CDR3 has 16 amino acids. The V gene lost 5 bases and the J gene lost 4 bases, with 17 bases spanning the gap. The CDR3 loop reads CASSPNLSYGTGELFF. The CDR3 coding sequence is TGTGCCAGCAGCCCAAACTTATCCTACGGCACCGGGGAGCTGTTTTTT.

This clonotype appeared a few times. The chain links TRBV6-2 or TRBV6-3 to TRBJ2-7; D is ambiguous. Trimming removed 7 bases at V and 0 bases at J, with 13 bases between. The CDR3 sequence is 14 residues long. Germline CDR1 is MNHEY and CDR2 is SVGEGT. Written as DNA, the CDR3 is TGTGCCAGCATCGAAATGGGAAGCTCCTACGAGCAGTACTTC. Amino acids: CASIEMGSSYEQYF.

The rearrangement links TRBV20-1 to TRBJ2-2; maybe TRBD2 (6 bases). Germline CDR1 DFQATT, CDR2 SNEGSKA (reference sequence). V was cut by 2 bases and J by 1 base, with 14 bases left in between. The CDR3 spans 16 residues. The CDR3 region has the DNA TGCAGTGCTAGATCCGGGAGTGGTTGGAACACCGGGGAGCTGTTTTTT. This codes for CSARSGSGWNTGELFF.

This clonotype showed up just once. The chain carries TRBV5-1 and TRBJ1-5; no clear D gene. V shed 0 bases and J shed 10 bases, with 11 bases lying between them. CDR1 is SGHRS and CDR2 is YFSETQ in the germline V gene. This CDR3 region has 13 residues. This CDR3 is CASSLGQRKPQHF. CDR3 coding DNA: TGCGCCAGCAGCTTGGGCCAGAGGAAACCCCAGCATTTT.